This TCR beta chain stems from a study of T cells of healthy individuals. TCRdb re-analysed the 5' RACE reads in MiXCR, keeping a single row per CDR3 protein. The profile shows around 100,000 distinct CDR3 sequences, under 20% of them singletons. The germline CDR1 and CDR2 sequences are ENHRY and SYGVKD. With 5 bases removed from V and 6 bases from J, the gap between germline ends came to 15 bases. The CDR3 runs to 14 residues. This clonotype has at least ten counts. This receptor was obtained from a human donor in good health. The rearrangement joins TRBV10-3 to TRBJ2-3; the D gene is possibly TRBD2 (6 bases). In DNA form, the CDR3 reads TGTGCCATCAGTATGACTAGATCCCTCGATACGCAGTATTTT. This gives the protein CAISMTRSLDTQYF.